This T cell receptor (beta chain) was obtained from a study of cytomegalovirus exposure and HLA in healthy donors. The CDR3 runs to 16 residues. Germline V gene data show CDR1 as SQVTM and CDR2 as ANQGSEA. V was shortened by 0 bases and J by 0 bases, with 13 bases between the two germline ends. Study-wide results and limits: A later analysis reportedly identified an Asian-associated ancestry cluster as carrying fewer N-insertions than the 666-donor mean.

Vbeta (60) and Jbeta (13) primers were used in the PCR. Assay used: immunoSEQ multiplex PCR; TCRdb lists only in-frame clones, some missing. The repertoire holds some 150,000 clones, with 70% to 80% as singletons. As for this clone: Its antigen is still unknown.

Sample: PBMCs. The chain joins TRBV29-1 to TRBJ2-3, with no clear D. The clonotype originates from a female donor in good health and CMV-seropositive. For the CDR3, the DNA is TGCAGCGTTGAAGATTGGTCTACCTCTAGCACAGATACGCAGTATTTT. This translates into CSVEDWSTSSTDTQYF.